These 9 T cell receptor beta chains share one sample of origin, sequenced in a study of T cells in Graves' hyperthyroidism and ophthalmopathy. Researchers amplified the TCR beta CDR3 regions from RNA transcripts. A set of HTBI primers served as the primers for a first-round RT-PCR of the TCR CDR3. Via MiXCR, TCRdb re-called the multiplex PCR reads, giving one row per CDR3 protein. Seen here are some 300,000 distinct CDR3 sequences, approximately 18% observed once, and the top ten hold approximately 37%. Sequenced input: blood. Receptors originate from a man aged 50 to 60 with Graves' ophthalmopathy.

J is TRBJ2-4 and V is TRBV25-1; possibly TRBD1 or TRBD2 for D (6 bases each). The germline gives CDR1 MGHDK, CDR2 SYGVNS. Trimming took 2 bases from V and 0 from J, leaving 14 bases between them. This CDR3 region has 17 residues. The CDR3 coding sequence is TGTGCCAGCAGTGAAGGGGGGCACTTACTAGCCAAAAACATTCAGTACTTC. Translation: CASSEGGHLLAKNIQYF.

Of note for this clonotype: This clone may be a read error of a much larger clone one base away. The chain combines TRBV4-1 with TRBJ2-7; the match to TRBD2 covers 10 bases. The CDR3 runs 16 residues. Germline V lookup: CDR1 MGHRA, CDR2 YSYEKL. With V trimmed by 7 bases and J by 1 base, 10 bases remained unmatched. The CDR3 here is CASNHPSGGASYEQYF. The CDR3 coding sequence is TGCGCCAGCAACCATCCCAGCGGGGGGGCATCCTACGAGCAGTACTTC.

This clonotype was detected only a few times. The rearrangement links TRBV29-1 to TRBJ2-6; tentative D call: TRBD1 (6 bases). CDR3 length: 15 amino acids. Trimming took off 3 bases at V and 4 bases at J, with 13 bases between the two ends. Germline loops: CDR1 SQVTM, CDR2 ANQGSEA. The DNA for the CDR3 is TGCAGCGTTGAGGGGACACCCTCGGGGGCCAACGTCCTGACTTTC. It is translated as CSVEGTPSGANVLTF.

This clonotype was seen at least ten times. The gene calls are TRBV13 and TRBJ2-2; tentative D call: TRBD2 (5 bases). Between the trimmed V and J ends, which lost 5 bases and 1 base, there was a span of 8 bases. CDR3 size: 14 residues. Germline V gene data show CDR1 as PRHDT and CDR2 as FYEKMQ (reference sequence). DNA for the CDR3: TGTGCCAGCAGCCCCGGGGTGAACACCGGGGAGCTGTTTTTT. Its protein product is CASSPGVNTGELFF.

This clonotype was picked up many times. The chain uses TRBV2 and TRBJ1-5; the match to TRBD1 covers 8 bases. The V segment lost 11 bases and the J segment 0 bases; nucleotides outside the gene matches: 9. The length of the CDR3 is 15 residues. From germline, CDR1 is SNHLY and CDR2 FYNNEI. The CDR3 coding sequence is TGTGCCGCAGGAACAGGGGGGAATAGCAATCAGCCCCAGCATTTT. Its protein is CAAGTGGNSNQPQHF.

The chain recombines TRBV7-2 with TRBJ2-7; the D is unclear. V was trimmed by 1 base and J by 4 bases, leaving 11 bases between them. The CDR3 loop spans 14 amino acids. From germline, CDR1 is SGHTA and CDR2 FQGNSA. CDR3 DNA sequence: TGTGCCAGCAGCTTAGGCCTAGTGAGGTACGAGCAGTACTTC. The encoded protein is CASSLGLVRYEQYF. Complete variable domain (other parts from reference TRBV7-2 and TRBJ2-7): GAGVSQSPSNKVTEKGKDVELRCDPISGHTALYWYRQSLGQGLEFLIYFQGNSAPDKSGLPSDRFSAERTGGSVSTLTIQRTQQEDSAVYLCASSLGLVRYEQYFGPGTRLTVT.

V is TRBV19 and J is TRBJ1-5, with TRBD1 identical over 9 bases. The junction had 9 bases not matched to a gene; V was cut back by 8 bases and J by 7 bases. CDR1 is LNHDA and CDR2 is SQIVND in the germline V gene (reference sequence). The CDR3 sequence is 14 residues long. DNA for the CDR3: TGTGCCAGTGTTGGGACAGGGCGGGAGCAGCCCCAGCATTTT. Residues: CASVGTGREQPQHF.

The chain carries TRBV19 and TRBJ1-5; D not resolved. The CDR3 contains 16 residues. V lost 4 bases and J 1 base, leaving 14 bases between the germline ends. Looked up from germline, CDR1 is LNHDA and CDR2 is SQIVND (reference sequence). The CDR3, as DNA: TGTGCCAGTAGTAAATACAGTCCCTTAAGCAATCAGCCCCAGCATTTT. Encoded protein: CASSKYSPLSNQPQHF.

This clonotype was picked up many times. V gene TRBV3-1 combines with J gene TRBJ1-6; D may be TRBD1 (5 bases). The CDR3 extends over 14 amino acids. Germline V gene lookup returns CDR1 LGHDT and CDR2 YNNKEL (reference sequence). Trimming pared 7 bases from V and 8 bases from J, leaving 15 bases between. In DNA form, the CDR3 reads TGTGCCAGCACCCCAGGGATGGGTGATTCACCCCTCCACTTT. It codes for CASTPGMGDSPLHF.